This T cell receptor (beta chain) was documented in a study of spatial heterogeneity in lung cancer. Study summary: Alpha-chain sequences were consistently detected in smaller numbers than beta-chain sequences. On average, each unique TCR and UMI combination appeared more than ten times in raw reads.

Study-level points and caveats: Ubiquitous, expanded tumor-derived TCRs were more frequently observed in blood at resection than at follow-up.

The sample holds many counts of this clonotype. The antigen is undetermined. The CDR3 covers 16 residues. The ends were cut back, 0 bases at V and 0 bases at J, with 9 bases in the middle. TCRdb re-analysed the 5' RACE reads in MiXCR, keeping a single row per CDR3 protein. The table shows 110,000 or so distinct CDR3 sequences, with 10% to 11% occurring only once. Time point defined: blood at routine non-recurrence follow-up after resection. Frozen PBMC, nontumor lung or tumor provided whole RNA, which was sequenced unsorted. The specimen comprised PBMCs, sampled at follow-up. V and J are TRBV23-1 and TRBJ2-4; a possible D gene is TRBD2 (5 bases). TRBV23-1 is designated an ORF whose function remains uncertain. This clonotype was obtained from a female donor with early-stage non-small cell lung cancer. The CDR3 sequence: CASSQSGGLAKNIQYF. Written as DNA, the CDR3 is TGCGCCAGCAGTCAATCCGGAGGTCTAGCCAAAAACATTCAGTACTTC.